What follows is one T cell receptor (beta chain) and its context. This sample was taken from a study of blood T cell repertoires in COVID-19. Study-level information: Spain, Italy and the United States supplied samples that represented acute and convalescent COVID-19.

Original methodology: Nucleated cell counts were estimated from reference gene primer amplification. TCRdb's copy holds only in-frame clones and misses some; the assay was immunoSEQ multiplex PCR. V and J calls and clone size are as listed in that table; D and trimming were resolved from the DNA. The table records some 80,000 clones, 86% of them present only once. The CDR3 spans 12 residues. V lost 3 bases, J lost 4 bases, and 6 bases lay in between. CDR1 and CDR2 (germline): MDHEN, SYDVKM. Sequencing was performed on peripheral blood. The chain links TRBV28 to TRBJ1-1, with D hard to call. The sequence derives from a woman older than 75 in a cohort sampled during active or convalescent COVID-19. The CDR3 nucleotides are TGTGCCAGCAGTTTGGAGCTCACTGAAGCTTTCTTT. It yields the protein CASSLELTEAFF.